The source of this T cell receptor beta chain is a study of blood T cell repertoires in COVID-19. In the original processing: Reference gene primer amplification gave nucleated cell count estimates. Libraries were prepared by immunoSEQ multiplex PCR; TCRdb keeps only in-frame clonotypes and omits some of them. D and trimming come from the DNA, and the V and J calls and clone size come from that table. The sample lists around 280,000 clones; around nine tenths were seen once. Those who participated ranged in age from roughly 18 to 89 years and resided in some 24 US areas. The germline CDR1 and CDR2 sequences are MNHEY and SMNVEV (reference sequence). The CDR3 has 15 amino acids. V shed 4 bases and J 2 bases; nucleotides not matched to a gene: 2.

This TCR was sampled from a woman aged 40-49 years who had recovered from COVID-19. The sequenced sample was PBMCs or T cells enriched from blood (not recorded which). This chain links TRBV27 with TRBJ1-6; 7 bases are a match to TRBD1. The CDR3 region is CASSSGQPYNSPLHF. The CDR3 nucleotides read TGTGCCAGCAGTTCGGGACAGCCCTATAATTCACCCCTCCACTTT.